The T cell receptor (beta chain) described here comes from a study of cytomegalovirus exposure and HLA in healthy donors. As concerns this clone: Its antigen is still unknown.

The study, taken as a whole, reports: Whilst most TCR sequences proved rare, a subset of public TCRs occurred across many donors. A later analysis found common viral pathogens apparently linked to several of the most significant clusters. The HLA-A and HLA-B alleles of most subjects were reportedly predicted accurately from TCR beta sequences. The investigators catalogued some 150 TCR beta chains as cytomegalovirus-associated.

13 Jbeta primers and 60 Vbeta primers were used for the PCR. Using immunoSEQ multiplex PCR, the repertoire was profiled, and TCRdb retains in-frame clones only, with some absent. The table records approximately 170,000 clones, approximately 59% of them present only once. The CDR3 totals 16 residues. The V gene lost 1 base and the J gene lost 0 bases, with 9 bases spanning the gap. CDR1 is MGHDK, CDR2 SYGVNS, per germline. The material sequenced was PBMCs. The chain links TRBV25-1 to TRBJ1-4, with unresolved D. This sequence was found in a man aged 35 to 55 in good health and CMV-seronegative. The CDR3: CASSESNRPTNEKLFF. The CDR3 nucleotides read TGTGCCAGCAGTGAATCGAACAGACCAACTAATGAAAAACTGTTTTTT.